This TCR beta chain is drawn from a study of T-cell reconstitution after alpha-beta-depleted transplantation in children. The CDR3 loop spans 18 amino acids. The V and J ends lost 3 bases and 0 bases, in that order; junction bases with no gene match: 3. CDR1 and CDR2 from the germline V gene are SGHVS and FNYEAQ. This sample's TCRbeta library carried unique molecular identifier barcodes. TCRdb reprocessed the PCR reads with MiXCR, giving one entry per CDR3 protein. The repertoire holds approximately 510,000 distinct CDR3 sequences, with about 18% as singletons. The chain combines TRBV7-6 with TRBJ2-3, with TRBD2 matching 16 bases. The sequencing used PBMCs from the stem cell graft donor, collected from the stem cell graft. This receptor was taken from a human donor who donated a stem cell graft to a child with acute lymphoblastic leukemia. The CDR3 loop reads CASSFGTSGRDSTDTQYF. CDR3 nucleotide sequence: TGTGCCAGCAGCTTTGGGACTAGCGGGAGGGATAGCACAGATACGCAGTATTTT.